This T cell receptor (beta chain) was sequenced during a study of glioma-infiltrating T cells. For this clonotype: A much larger clone sits a single nucleotide away, making a read error possible.

Using RNA template, CDR3s of TCR alpha and beta were amplified with iRepertoire arm-PCR. MiXCR was run by TCRdb on the multiplex PCR reads, yielding one entry per CDR3 protein. The data hold over 80,000 distinct CDR3 sequences, with around 42% observed a single time. Per germline, CDR1 SEHNR and CDR2 FQNEAQ (reference sequence). CDR3 length: 12 amino acids. V was pared by 8 bases and J by 3 bases, with 8 bases between. The sequenced sample consisted of glioma tissue, nonneoplastic brain tissue, or PBMCs (not recorded which). This TCR was sampled from a human donor with low-grade glioma or glioblastoma, undergoing nonglioma brain surgery, or in good health (not recorded which). The V and J genes are TRBV7-9 and TRBJ2-1, with no clear D. CDR3 nucleotide sequence: TGTGCCAGCTGCTCGCACTACAATGAGCAGTTCTTC. Translation gives CASCSHYNEQFF.